The clone carrying this T cell receptor (beta chain) appeared a few times. The data derive from a study of blood T cells in healthy people across ages. A sample-barcoded 5' primer and a J-beta primer mix were used in a second PCR of roughly 7 to 12 cycles. TCRdb re-called the 5' RACE reads through MiXCR, storing one row per CDR3 protein. The sample has about 1.1 million distinct CDR3 sequences, approximately 38% seen once; the top ten hold 13%. V lost 6 bases to trimming and J lost 7 bases, with 16 bases between them. The CDR3 is 15 residues long. CDR1 is MNHEY, CDR2 SMNVEV, per germline (reference sequence).

The sequenced sample consisted of blood. V gene TRBV27 combines with J gene TRBJ1-6; TRBD1 might be the D (5 bases). This receptor was identified in a man younger than 35 in good health. CDR3 loop: CASSGLGGPNSPLHF. As DNA, the CDR3 is TGTGCCAGCAGCGGCCTGGGGGGACCAAATTCACCCCTCCACTTT.